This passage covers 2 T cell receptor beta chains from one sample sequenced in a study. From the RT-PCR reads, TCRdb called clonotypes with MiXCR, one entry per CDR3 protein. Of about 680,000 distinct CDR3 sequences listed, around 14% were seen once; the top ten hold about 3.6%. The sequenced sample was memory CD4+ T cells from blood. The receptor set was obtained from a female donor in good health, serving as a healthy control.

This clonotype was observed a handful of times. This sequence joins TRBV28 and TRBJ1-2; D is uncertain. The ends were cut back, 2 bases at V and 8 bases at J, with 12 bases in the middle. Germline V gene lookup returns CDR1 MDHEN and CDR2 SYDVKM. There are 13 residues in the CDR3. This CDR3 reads CASSLKGLFGYTF. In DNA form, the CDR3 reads TGTGCCAGCAGTTTAAAAGGGTTGTTCGGCTACACCTTC.

CDR3 in amino acids: CASTQNLGGLSGYTF. DNA for the CDR3: TGTGCCAGCACACAAAACTTGGGGGGGCTCAGTGGCTACACCTTC. The chain employs TRBV12-3 or TRBV12-4 and TRBJ1-2; tentative D call: TRBD1 (6 bases). The V gene lost 7 bases and the J gene lost 7 bases, with 22 bases spanning the gap. This CDR3 region has 15 residues.